This TCR beta chain was sequenced in a study of T-cell memory formation after mild COVID-19. Study results and limitations: Day 15 to 85 contracting clones showed balanced CD4/CD8; day 15 to 37 expanders favored CD4+.

V shed 3 bases, J shed 5 bases, and the junction held 9 bases outside the gene matches. The V gene's germline CDR1 is SGHRS and CDR2 YFSETQ. The CDR3 totals 16 residues. After 5'RACE with constant-segment primers, TCR alpha and TCR beta cDNA libraries carrying sample barcodes and UMIs were obtained. TCRdb independently ran MiXCR on the 5' RACE reads; one entry per CDR3 protein. The table includes around 500,000 distinct CDR3 sequences, over 15% detected once. Of note for this clonotype: Its antigen is unknown.

The chain is built from TRBV5-1 and TRBJ1-4; 8 bases line up with TRBD1. The sequencing sample was made of PBMCs or a T cell subset sorted from them (not recorded which). This receptor was taken from an adult woman who had mild COVID-19 (a few samples of this study predate the infection). Cell type and time point are not known. CDR3: CASSSDRGNVNEKLFF. In nucleotides, the CDR3 is TGCGCCAGCAGCTCTGACAGGGGAAACGTAAATGAAAAACTGTTTTTT.